This T cell receptor beta chain was sequenced in a study of blood T cell repertoires in COVID-19. Study-level background: The origin of the acute and convalescent COVID-19 samples was the United States, Italy and Spain.

Here immunoSEQ multiplex PCR was the method, and the copy in TCRdb shows in-frame clones only, minus some. Of under 100,000 clones in the sample, 81% were seen once. This CDR3 region has 16 residues. The V end lost 5 bases, the J end lost 2 bases, and 18 bases lay between the germline ends. Germline lookup yields CDR1 GTSNPN and CDR2 SVGIG (reference sequence). This chain joins TRBV30 and TRBJ1-4; D is uncertain. The receptor comes from a human donor in a cohort sampled during active COVID-19. Sample: peripheral blood. The chain's CDR3 is CAWAIAGGWTNEKLFF. In DNA, the CDR3 is TGTGCCTGGGCCATTGCGGGTGGATGGACTAATGAAAAACTGTTTTTT.